This TCR beta chain stems from a study of CD8 T cells in Susac syndrome. RNA amounts of about 0.5 to 1 ug underwent reverse transcription with random hexamers. Using its own MiXCR run on the immunoSEQ multiplex PCR reads, TCRdb lists one record per CDR3 protein. The sample carries some 220,000 distinct CDR3 sequences, about 96% recorded once. This CDR3 comprises 12 residues. From germline, CDR1 is GTSNPN and CDR2 SVGIG (reference sequence). Trimming took off 1 base at V and 3 bases at J, with 3 bases between the two ends. The sample taken for sequencing was CD4+ T cells from PBMCs. This receptor was identified in a human donor with multiple sclerosis. This chain connects TRBV30 to TRBJ2-2; D unresolved. CDR3 coding DNA: TGTGCCTGGAGTGACTACACCGGGGAGCTGTTTTTT. It encodes CAWSDYTGELFF.